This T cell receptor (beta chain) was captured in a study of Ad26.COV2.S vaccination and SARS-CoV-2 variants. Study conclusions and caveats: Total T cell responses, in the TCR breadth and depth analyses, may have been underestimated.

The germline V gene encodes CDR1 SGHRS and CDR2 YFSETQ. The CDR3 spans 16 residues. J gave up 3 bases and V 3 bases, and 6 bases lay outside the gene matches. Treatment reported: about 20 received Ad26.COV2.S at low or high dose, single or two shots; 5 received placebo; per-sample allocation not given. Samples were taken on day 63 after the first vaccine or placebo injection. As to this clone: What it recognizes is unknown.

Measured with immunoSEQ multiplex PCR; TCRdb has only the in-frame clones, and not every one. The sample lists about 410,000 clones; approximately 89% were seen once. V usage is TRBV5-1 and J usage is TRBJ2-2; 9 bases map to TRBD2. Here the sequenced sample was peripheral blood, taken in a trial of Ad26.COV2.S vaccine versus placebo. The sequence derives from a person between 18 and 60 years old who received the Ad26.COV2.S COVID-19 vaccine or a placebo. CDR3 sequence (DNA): TGCGCCAGCAGCTCAAGGACTAGCGTTGACACCGGGGAGCTGTTTTTT. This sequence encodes CASSSRTSVDTGELFF.